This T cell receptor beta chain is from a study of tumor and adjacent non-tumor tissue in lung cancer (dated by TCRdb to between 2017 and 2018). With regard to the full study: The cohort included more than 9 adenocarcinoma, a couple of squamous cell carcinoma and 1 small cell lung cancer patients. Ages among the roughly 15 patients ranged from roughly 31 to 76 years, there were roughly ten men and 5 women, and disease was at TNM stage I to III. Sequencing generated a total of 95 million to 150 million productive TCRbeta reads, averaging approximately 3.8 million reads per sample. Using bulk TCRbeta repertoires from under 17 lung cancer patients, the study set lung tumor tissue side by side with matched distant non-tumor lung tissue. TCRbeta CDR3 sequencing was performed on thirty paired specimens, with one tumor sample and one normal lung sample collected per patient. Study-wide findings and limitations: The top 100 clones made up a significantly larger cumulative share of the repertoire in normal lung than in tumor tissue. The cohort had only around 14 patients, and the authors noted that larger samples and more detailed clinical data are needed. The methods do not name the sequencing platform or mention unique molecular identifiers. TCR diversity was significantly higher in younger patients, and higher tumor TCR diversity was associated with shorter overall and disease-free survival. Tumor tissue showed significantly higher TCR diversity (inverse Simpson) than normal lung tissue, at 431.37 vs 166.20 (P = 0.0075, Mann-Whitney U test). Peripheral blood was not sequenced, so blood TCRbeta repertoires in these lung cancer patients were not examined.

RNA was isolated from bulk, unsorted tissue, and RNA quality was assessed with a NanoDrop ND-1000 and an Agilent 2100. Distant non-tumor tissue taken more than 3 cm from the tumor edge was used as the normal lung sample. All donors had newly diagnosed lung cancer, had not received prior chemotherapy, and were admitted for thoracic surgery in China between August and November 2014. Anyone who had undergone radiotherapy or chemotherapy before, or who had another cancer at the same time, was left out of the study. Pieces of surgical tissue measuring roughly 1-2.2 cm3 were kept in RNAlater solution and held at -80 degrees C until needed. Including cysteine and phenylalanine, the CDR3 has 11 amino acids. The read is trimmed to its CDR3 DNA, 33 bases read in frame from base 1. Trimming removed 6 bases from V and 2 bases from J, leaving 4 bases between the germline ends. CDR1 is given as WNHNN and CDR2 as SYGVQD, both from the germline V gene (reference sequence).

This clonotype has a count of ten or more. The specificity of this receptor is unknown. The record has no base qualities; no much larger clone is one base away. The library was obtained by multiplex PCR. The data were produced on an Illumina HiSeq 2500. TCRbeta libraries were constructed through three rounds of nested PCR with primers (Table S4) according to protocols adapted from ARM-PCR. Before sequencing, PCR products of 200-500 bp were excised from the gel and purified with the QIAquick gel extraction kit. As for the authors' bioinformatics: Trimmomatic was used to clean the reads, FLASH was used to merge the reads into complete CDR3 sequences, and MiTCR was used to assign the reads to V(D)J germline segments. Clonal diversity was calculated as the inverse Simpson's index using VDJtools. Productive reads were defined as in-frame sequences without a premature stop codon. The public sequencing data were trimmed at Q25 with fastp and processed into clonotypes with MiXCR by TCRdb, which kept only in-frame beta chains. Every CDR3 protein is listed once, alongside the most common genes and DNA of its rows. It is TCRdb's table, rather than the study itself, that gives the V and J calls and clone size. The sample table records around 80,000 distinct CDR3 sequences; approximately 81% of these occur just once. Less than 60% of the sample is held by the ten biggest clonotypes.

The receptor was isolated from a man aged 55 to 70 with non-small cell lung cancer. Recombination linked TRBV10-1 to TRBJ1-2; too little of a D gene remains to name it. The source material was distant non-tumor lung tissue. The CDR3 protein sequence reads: CASSDNYGYTF. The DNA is TGCGCCAGCAGCGACAACTATGGCTACACCTTC.